The rows below give T cell receptor beta chains drawn from one sample of a study of blood T cell repertoires in COVID-19. Sequenced by immunoSEQ multiplex PCR; TCRdb stores in-frame clones only, minus some. In the table there are over 350,000 clones, approximately 87% of which are singletons. The sample taken for sequencing was PBMCs or T cells enriched from blood (not recorded which). These receptors were collected from a woman aged 50 to 60 who had recovered from COVID-19. The CDR3 runs from the conserved cysteine through the conserved F or W. The D gene is left open where the match is weak. Clone size is given for some rows only: seen once, a few or many times, or a class if the clone is expanded.

abundance	v_gene	d_gene	j_gene	CDR3aa	CDR3nt
.	TRBV20-1	.	TRBJ2-1	CSASRLGGYNEQFF	TGCAGTGCTAGTAGACTAGGTGGCTACAATGAGCAGTTCTTC
.	TRBV29-1	TRBD2	TRBJ2-1	CSVSGLVRASEQFF	TGCAGCGTTTCTGGACTAGTCCGCGCTAGTGAGCAGTTCTTC
.	TRBV2	TRBD1	TRBJ1-2	CASSEPGTGAGYTF	TGTGCCAGCAGTGAACCCGGGACAGGGGCTGGCTACACCTTC
.	TRBV3-1/TRBV3-2	.	TRBJ2-6	CASSQDLATVVLTF	TGTGCCAGCAGCCAAGATCTGGCCACCGTAGTCCTGACTTTC
.	TRBV27	.	TRBJ1-1	CASSLHGENTEAFF	TGTGCCAGCAGTTTACACGGGGAGAACACTGAAGCTTTCTTT
.	TRBV4-2	TRBD2	TRBJ2-2	CASSPKIAGGSSGGELFF	TGTGCCAGCAGCCCCAAAATAGCGGGGGGGTCTTCTGGCGGGGAGCTGTTTTTT
.	TRBV9	TRBD1	TRBJ1-2	CASSPSTGSNYGYTF	TGTGCCAGCAGCCCTTCGACAGGGAGTAACTATGGCTACACCTTC
.	TRBV20-1	.	TRBJ1-1	CSASGPMNTEAFF	TGCAGTGCTAGTGGGCCGATGAACACTGAAGCTTTCTTT
.	TRBV13	TRBD1	TRBJ1-2	CASSWGQGGYTF	TGTGCCAGCAGCTGGGGACAGGGTGGCTACACCTTC
.	TRBV7-2	.	TRBJ2-1	CASSLPRNEQFF	TGTGCCAGCAGTCTCCCCCGGAATGAGCAGTTCTTC
.	TRBV5-1	.	TRBJ1-3	CASSLAADGGNTIYF	TGCGCCAGCAGCTTGGCAGCCGACGGGGGGAACACCATATATTTT
.	TRBV19	TRBD2	TRBJ2-7	CASSETSGGHEQYF	TGTGCCAGTAGCGAGACTAGCGGGGGCCACGAGCAGTACTTC
.	TRBV27	TRBD1	TRBJ1-1	CARGGMNTEAFF	TGTGCCAGAGGGGGCATGAACACTGAAGCTTTCTTT
once	TRBV27	.	TRBJ2-1	CASSFPPSPYNEQFF	TGTGCCAGCAGTTTCCCCCCTAGCCCCTACAATGAGCAGTTCTTC
.	TRBV7-9	.	TRBJ1-2	CASSSGVGAPDYGYTF	TGTGCCAGCAGCTCGGGGGTAGGGGCGCCGGACTATGGCTACACCTTC
.	TRBV28	TRBD1	TRBJ2-7	CASSWTGGFSYEQYF	TGTGCCAGCAGTTGGACAGGGGGCTTCTCCTACGAGCAGTACTTC
.	TRBV6-1	.	TRBJ2-7	CASSEGAGAGYEQYF	TGTGCCAGCAGTGAAGGTGCAGGGGCGGGCTACGAGCAGTACTTC
.	TRBV5-1	TRBD1	TRBJ2-2	CASTSGQLHTGELFF	TGCGCCAGCACATCGGGACAGCTCCACACCGGGGAGCTGTTTTTT
.	TRBV28	.	TRBJ1-2	CASSLPGYGYTF	TGTGCCAGCAGTCTCCCGGGCTATGGCTACACCTTC
.	TRBV3-1/TRBV3-2	.	TRBJ1-2	CASSQGTVGGYTF	TGTGCCAGCAGCCAAGGGACAGTTGGAGGCTACACCTTC
once	TRBV2	TRBD1	TRBJ1-1	CASSSRGFTEAFF	TGTGCCAGCAGTTCCAGGGGGTTCACTGAAGCTTTCTTT
.	TRBV13	TRBD2	TRBJ2-3	CASSLGTLAGAVADTQYF	TGTGCCAGCAGCCTAGGTACGCTAGCGGGTGCTGTAGCAGATACGCAGTATTTT
.	TRBV24-1	.	TRBJ2-3	CATSDYGFLSDTQYF	TGTGCCACCAGTGATTACGGGTTCTTGTCAGATACGCAGTATTTT
.	TRBV30	TRBD1	TRBJ1-1	CACEGARVEAFF	TGTGCCTGTGAGGGGGCGCGGGTTGAAGCTTTCTTT
.	TRBV5-6	.	TRBJ1-2	CASNPGFDVIYGYTF	TGTGCCAGCAATCCGGGTTTCGACGTCATCTATGGCTACACCTTC
.	TRBV24-1	.	TRBJ1-1	CATSDLLPTKCTEAFF	TGTGCCACCAGTGATTTGCTGCCGACAAAGTGCACTGAAGCTTTCTTT
.	TRBV19	.	TRBJ1-2	CASSINRGGNYGYTF	TGTGCCAGTAGTATTAACCGGGGGGGTAACTATGGCTACACCTTC
.	TRBV6-5	TRBD1	TRBJ2-1	CASITGGYVAYEQFF	TGTGCCAGCATTACAGGGGGCTATGTAGCTTATGAGCAGTTCTTC
.	TRBV29-1	.	TRBJ1-1	CSVEGRLGTEAFF	TGCAGCGTAGAAGGTAGACTGGGCACTGAAGCTTTCTTT
.	TRBV6-5	.	TRBJ1-2	CASRVTVNYGYTF	TGTGCCAGCAGGGTCACAGTTAACTATGGCTACACCTTC
.	TRBV19	.	TRBJ1-4	CASASSSGEKLFF	TGTGCCAGCGCATCCTCCTCAGGCGAAAAACTGTTTTTT
.	TRBV12-3/TRBV12-4	.	TRBJ2-1	CASSGASVGEQFF	TGTGCCAGCAGTGGGGCCTCCGTCGGTGAGCAGTTCTTC
.	TRBV28	TRBD2	TRBJ2-7	CASSLIAGVSSYEQYF	TGTGCCAGCAGTTTAATAGCGGGGGTGAGCTCCTACGAGCAGTACTTC
.	TRBV6-5	TRBD2	TRBJ2-1	CASLQMAGGANEQFF	TGTGCCAGCCTTCAAATGGCGGGGGGGGCTAATGAGCAGTTCTTC
.	TRBV28	.	TRBJ2-2	CASRWQGITGELFF	TGTGCCAGCCGGTGGCAGGGAATCACCGGGGAGCTGTTTTTT
once	TRBV3-1/TRBV3-2	.	TRBJ1-2	CASSLTRGSYGYTF	TGTGCCAGCAGCCTTACCAGGGGTTCGTATGGCTACACCTTC
.	TRBV4-2	TRBD1	TRBJ2-7	CASSHGTAYEQYF	TGTGCCAGCAGCCACGGGACAGCTTACGAGCAGTACTTC
.	TRBV5-6	TRBD1	TRBJ1-2	CASSLGQVLYGYTF	TGTGCCAGCAGCTTAGGACAGGTCCTCTATGGCTACACCTTC
.	TRBV19	.	TRBJ1-2	CASSIYSINYGYTF	TGTGCCAGTAGTATTTACTCGATTAACTATGGCTACACCTTC
.	TRBV7-9	TRBD1	TRBJ1-2	CASSLRQGYGYTF	TGTGCCAGCAGCTTACGACAGGGCTATGGCTACACCTTC
.	TRBV4-3	.	TRBJ2-3	CASTGRDTDTQYF	TGCGCCAGCACCGGGCGGGACACAGATACGCAGTATTTT
.	TRBV2	.	TRBJ1-5	CASSDGARPQHF	TGTGCCAGCAGTGATGGGGCCAGGCCCCAGCATTTT
.	TRBV30	.	TRBJ1-1	CAWSMVRGEAFF	TGTGCCTGGAGTATGGTAAGGGGAGAAGCTTTCTTT
.	TRBV30	.	TRBJ2-2	CAWSMEGGFAGELFF	TGTGCCTGGAGTATGGAGGGGGGGTTTGCCGGGGAGCTGTTTTTT
.	TRBV29-1	TRBD1	TRBJ2-7	CSVEDRGYEQYF	TGCAGCGTTGAGGACAGGGGGTACGAGCAGTACTTC
.	TRBV21-1	.	TRBJ2-6	CASSKLLDSGANVLTF	TGTGCCAGCAGCAAGTTGCTAGACTCTGGGGCCAACGTCCTGACTTTC
.	TRBV29-1	.	TRBJ2-5	CSVVGRGRQETQYF	TGCAGCGTTGTAGGACGAGGGAGACAAGAGACCCAGTACTTC
.	TRBV7-2	.	TRBJ1-6	CASSSLRGVGSPLHF	TGTGCCAGCAGCTCCTTGCGGGGGGTCGGGTCACCCCTCCACTTT
.	TRBV5-1	TRBD2	TRBJ2-3	CASSLTGGFTDTQYF	TGCGCCAGCAGCTTGACGGGGGGATTCACAGATACGCAGTATTTT
.	TRBV6-5	TRBD1	TRBJ1-2	CASSYADRRGYGYTF	TGTGCCAGCAGTTACGCGGACAGGAGAGGCTATGGCTACACCTTC
.	TRBV4-1	.	TRBJ2-1	CASSHSGGTYNEQFF	TGCGCCAGCAGCCATTCTGGCGGTACCTACAATGAGCAGTTCTTC
.	TRBV7-8	TRBD1	TRBJ2-7	CASSLVRGPYEQYF	TGTGCCAGCAGCTTAGTCAGGGGGCCCTACGAGCAGTACTTC
.	TRBV25-1	TRBD2	TRBJ2-5	CASSGAGGSETQYF	TGTGCCAGCAGTGGTGCGGGGGGGTCCGAGACCCAGTACTTC
.	TRBV18	TRBD1	TRBJ1-3	CASSPRTGGDSGNTIYF	TGTGCCAGCTCACCACGTACAGGGGGCGACTCTGGAAACACCATATATTTT
.	TRBV5-1	.	TRBJ1-1	CASSLRVVEFTEAFF	TGCGCCAGCAGCTTGCGGGTCGTGGAATTCACTGAAGCTTTCTTT
.	TRBV12-3/TRBV12-4	.	TRBJ2-2	CASRRERPGELFF	TGTGCCAGCAGGCGTGAGAGGCCCGGGGAGCTGTTTTTT
.	TRBV7-2	TRBD2	TRBJ2-7	CASSLRASGGYEQYF	TGTGCCAGCAGCTTAAGGGCTAGCGGGGGTTACGAGCAGTACTTC
.	TRBV5-1	.	TRBJ1-3	CASSLDPGHGNTIYF	TGCGCCAGCAGCTTGGATCCAGGGCATGGAAACACCATATATTTT
.	TRBV2	.	TRBJ1-2	CASSDFGQPTNYGYTF	TGTGCCAGCAGTGACTTCGGACAGCCGACTAACTATGGCTACACCTTC
once	TRBV12-3/TRBV12-4	TRBD1	TRBJ1-4	CASRRDREKLFF	TGTGCCAGCAGGCGGGACAGGGAGAAACTGTTTTTT